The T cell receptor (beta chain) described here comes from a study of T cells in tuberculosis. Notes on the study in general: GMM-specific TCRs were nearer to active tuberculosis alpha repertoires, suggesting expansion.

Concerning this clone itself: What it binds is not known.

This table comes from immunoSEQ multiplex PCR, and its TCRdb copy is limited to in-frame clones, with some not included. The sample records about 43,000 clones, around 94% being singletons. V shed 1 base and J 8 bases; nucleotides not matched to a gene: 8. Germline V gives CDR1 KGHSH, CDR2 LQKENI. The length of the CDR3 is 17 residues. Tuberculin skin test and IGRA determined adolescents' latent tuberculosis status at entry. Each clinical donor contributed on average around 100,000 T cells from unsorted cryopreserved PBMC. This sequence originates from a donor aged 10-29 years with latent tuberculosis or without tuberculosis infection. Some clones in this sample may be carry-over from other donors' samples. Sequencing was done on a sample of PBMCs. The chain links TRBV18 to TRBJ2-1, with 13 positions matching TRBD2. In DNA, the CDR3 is TGTGCCAGCTCACCACTAACCGGGACTAGCGGGATCTATGAGCAGTTCTTC. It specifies CASSPLTGTSGIYEQFF.